This T cell receptor (beta chain) stems from a study of shared clonotypes between healthy human individuals. The data were produced by immunoSEQ multiplex PCR, yet TCRdb's version contains in-frame clones alone and is incomplete. Seen here are roughly 2.5 million clones, more than 90% observed once, and the top ten hold over 0.12%. The V gene lost 2 bases and the J gene lost 0 bases, with 14 bases spanning the gap. Germline assignment: CDR1 SGHNT and CDR2 YENEEA. This CDR3 is built from 17 residues. The V and J genes are TRBV11-3 and TRBJ2-1; D could derive from TRBD1 or TRBD2 (5 bases each). This sequence was found in a man aged 18 to 35 in good health. The material sequenced was naive CD4+ T cells sorted from blood. This sample's subset: CD45RA+ positively selected. The CDR3 sequence: CASSLTGRTSSYNEQFF. CDR3 DNA sequence: TGTGCCAGCAGCTTAACGGGACGAACGTCCTCCTACAATGAGCAGTTCTTC.